These 23 T cell receptor beta chains were all obtained from the same sample, sequenced in a study of T cell responses to AZD1222 COVID-19 vaccine. Profiling relied on immunoSEQ multiplex PCR, and the TCRdb table lists in-frame clones only, not all of them. Of under 200,000 clones in the sample, about 90% are singletons; the top ten hold about 1.9%. Sequences were derived from peripheral blood, sampled on day 0 of AZD1222 vaccination. The receptor set was obtained from an adult in good health.

The gene calls are TRBV5-6 and TRBJ1-6, with D perhaps matching TRBD1 (5 bases). The CDR3 contains 12 residues. Germline CDR1 reads SGHDT; CDR2 reads YYEEEE. V was trimmed by 7 bases and J by 17 bases, leaving 19 bases between them. The CDR3 protein is CASSRTPGAVHF. CDR3 sequence (DNA): TGTGCCAGCTCCCGCACGCCCGGGGCCGTCCACTTT. Full variable domain (outside the CDR3, taken from reference TRBV5-6 and TRBJ1-6): DAGVTQSPTHLIKTRGQQVTLRCSPKSGHDTVSWYQQALGQGPQFIFQYYEEEERQRGNFPDRFSGHQFPNYSSELNVNALLLGDSALYLCASSRTPGAVHFGNGTRLTVT.

The chain carries TRBV15 and TRBJ2-7; TRBD1 agrees at 7 bases. The junction had 5 bases not matched to a gene; V was cut back by 1 base and J by 5 bases. Germline V gene data show CDR1 as LNHNV and CDR2 as YYDKDF (reference sequence). The length of the CDR3 is 14 residues. The CDR3 DNA follows: TGTGCCACCAGCAGAGGGGGAACAGGGGACGAGCAGTACTTC. Amino acids: CATSRGGTGDEQYF.

The chain couples TRBV25-1 to TRBJ2-1, with 9 bases lining up with TRBD2. Trimming at V came to 3 bases and at J to 9 bases, leaving 9 bases not matched to a gene. The CDR3 is 15 residues long. Germline lookup yields CDR1 MGHDK and CDR2 SYGVNS. The CDR3 DNA reads TGTGCCAGCAGTGAGGCTAGCGGGGTTAGTGGTGAGCAGTTCTTC. The encoded protein is CASSEASGVSGEQFF.

J is TRBJ2-4 and V is TRBV29-1; D is uncertain. From germline, CDR1 is SQVTM and CDR2 ANQGSEA. V lost 4 bases and J lost 0, with 7 bases in between. The CDR3 length is 13 residues. The CDR3 is CSVADTAKNIQYF. The CDR3 nucleotides are TGCAGCGTTGCCGATACAGCCAAAAACATTCAGTACTTC.

CDR3 bases: TGTGCCAGCAGTGCGTTATGGGAGCAGTACTTC. It translates to CASSALWEQYF. The chain recombines TRBV6-2 or TRBV6-3 with TRBJ2-7; D is ambiguous. Germline V gene data show CDR1 as MNHEY and CDR2 as SVGEGT. This CDR3 is built from 11 residues. Trimming took off 5 bases at V and 7 bases at J, with 9 bases between the two ends.

The V and J genes are TRBV6-6 and TRBJ1-4; D is perhaps TRBD1 (5 bases). Germline V CDR1 and CDR2: MNHNY, SVGAGI (reference sequence). This CDR3 has 14 residues. V was shortened by 5 bases and J by 3 bases, with 10 bases between the two germline ends. CDR3 in DNA: TGTGCCAGCAGTCTACAGGAATCTAATGAAAAACTGTTTTTT. Amino acid sequence: CASSLQESNEKLFF.

The chain carries TRBV9 and TRBJ2-3, with 9 bases that match TRBD2. With 4 bases clipped from V and 2 bases from J, the junction kept 8 bases outside the gene matches. The CDR3 contains 16 residues. Per germline, CDR1 SGDLS and CDR2 YYNGEE. DNA for the CDR3: TGTGCCAGCAGCCATGAGACTAGCGGCGTCACAGATACGCAGTATTTT. Translated, it gives CASSHETSGVTDTQYF.

A few counts support this clone. The V call is TRBV5-1, the J call TRBJ2-7; tentative D call: TRBD1 (6 bases). The CDR3 runs 15 residues. CDR1 and CDR2 (germline): SGHRS, YFSETQ. The V end was cut by 0 bases, the J end by 2 bases, with 12 bases between. CDR3: CASSLGDRFTYEQYF. In nucleotides, the CDR3 is TGCGCCAGCAGCTTGGGAGACAGGTTTACCTACGAGCAGTACTTC.

The chain is built from TRBV7-9 and TRBJ2-7; TRBD1 matches at 8 bases. This CDR3 comprises 15 residues. In germline, CDR1 is SEHNR, CDR2 FQNEAQ (reference sequence). V gave up 3 bases and J gave up 3 bases; unmatched junction bases: 7. The CDR3 region is CASSLRGQGSYEQYF. The DNA for the CDR3 is TGTGCCAGCAGCTTGCGAGGACAGGGTAGCTACGAGCAGTACTTC.

V usage is TRBV9 and J usage is TRBJ2-2; 7 nucleotides agree with TRBD2. Germline lookup yields CDR1 SGDLS and CDR2 YYNGEE. The CDR3 covers 17 residues. V lost 3 bases to trimming and J lost 4 bases; unmatched junction nucleotides: 12. This CDR3 reads CASSAWGGARGTGELFF. The CDR3 region has the DNA TGTGCCAGCAGCGCCTGGGGAGGGGCACGGGGCACCGGGGAGCTGTTTTTT.

Here the CDR3 DNA reads TGTGCCAGCAGCTCCCTCGTCGGGGGCACAGATACGCAGTATTTT. It yields the protein CASSSLVGGTDTQYF. This rearrangement joins TRBV7-2 to TRBJ2-3; D possibly corresponds to TRBD2 (5 bases). V shed 4 bases and J shed 1 base, with 12 bases lying between them. The germline gives CDR1 SGHTA, CDR2 FQGNSA. The CDR3 contains 15 residues. Variable domain in full (rest from reference TRBV7-2 and TRBJ2-3): GAGVSQSPSNKVTEKGKDVELRCDPISGHTALYWYRQSLGQGLEFLIYFQGNSAPDKSGLPSDRFSAERTGGSVSTLTIQRTQQEDSAVYLCASSSLVGGTDTQYFGPGTRLTVL.

A single count supports this clone. V usage is TRBV28 and J usage is TRBJ2-7; 8 nucleotides agree with TRBD2. The CDR3 is 15 residues long. Germline V CDR1 and CDR2: MDHEN, SYDVKM. Trimming cost V 4 bases and J 0 bases; bases outside gene matches: 5. The CDR3 DNA sequence: TGTGCCAGCAGTTACGGGGGGGCCCTCTCCTACGAGCAGTACTTC. Amino acids: CASSYGGALSYEQYF.

V and J are TRBV3-1 (or the pseudogene TRBV3-2) and TRBJ1-2; no reliable D call. Germline values: CDR1 LGHDT, CDR2 YNNKEL (reference sequence). V lost 4 bases, J lost 1 base, and 4 bases lay in between. The length of the CDR3 is 12 residues. The CDR3 reads CASSRDNYGYTF. As DNA, the CDR3 is TGTGCCAGCAGCCGGGATAACTATGGCTACACCTTC.

This clone was counted once. This chain links TRBV7-9 with TRBJ2-7; the D gene is possibly TRBD1 (6 bases). Trimming took off 4 bases at V and 2 bases at J, with 15 bases between the two ends. This CDR3 comprises 15 residues. CDR1 and CDR2 (germline): SEHNR, FQNEAQ (reference sequence). CDR3 nucleotide sequence: TGTGCCAGCAGCTCCTCTGGGGCAGGGGCCTACGAGCAGTACTTC. The encoded protein is CASSSSGAGAYEQYF.

The chain has TRBV7-9 and TRBJ1-4; D unresolved. CDR3 length: 15 residues. Trimming cost V 1 base and J 9 bases, with 15 bases left between them. Per germline, CDR1 SEHNR and CDR2 FQNEAQ (reference sequence). CDR3 sequence (DNA): TGTGCCAGCAGCTTAGAGACATCCCCAATGAAAAAACTGTTTTTT. It encodes CASSLETSPMKKLFF.

The rearrangement joins TRBV4-1 to TRBJ1-2; no clear D gene. CDR1 MGHRA and CDR2 YSYEKL come from the germline V gene. V gave up 4 bases and J gave up 4 bases, with 16 bases separating them. The CDR3 is 15 residues long. CDR3: CASSPTVGATYGYTF. The DNA of the CDR3 is TGCGCCAGCAGCCCCACGGTCGGCGCGACCTATGGCTACACCTTC.

The chain recombines TRBV9 with TRBJ1-3, with D hard to call. This CDR3 region has 16 residues. Deletions cut 3 bases from V and 0 bases from J, with 13 bases between. Germline CDR1 is SGDLS and CDR2 is YYNGEE. CDR3 nucleotide sequence: TGTGCCAGCAGCGAACACCTCGGGGTCTCTGGAAACACCATATATTTT. It yields the protein CASSEHLGVSGNTIYF.

This chain connects TRBV10-3 to TRBJ1-1; 7 positions match TRBD1. The germline V gene has CDR1 ENHRY and CDR2 SYGVKD. CDR3 length equals 14 residues. Trimming removed 3 bases from V and 3 bases from J; junction bases left unmatched: 4. In nucleotides, the CDR3 is TGTGCCATCAGTGAACGGACAGGTGACACTGAAGCTTTCTTT. It is translated as CAISERTGDTEAFF.

This sequence joins TRBV30 and TRBJ1-5, with D possibly TRBD1 on 6 matching bases. V was pared by 2 bases and J by 7 bases, with 12 bases between. This CDR3 spans 13 amino acids. CDR1 and CDR2 (germline): GTSNPN, SVGIG (reference sequence). The DNA for the CDR3 is TGTGCCTGGAGTTTTTGGGGGGGCCAGCCCCAGCATTTT. Its translation: CAWSFWGGQPQHF.

A single count supports this clone. J is TRBJ2-7 and V is TRBV19, with no clear D. There are 12 residues in the CDR3. V shed 4 bases and J shed 4 bases, with 8 bases lying between them. Germline lookup yields CDR1 LNHDA and CDR2 SQIVND (reference sequence). CDR3: CASSTSYYEQYF. The CDR3 nucleotides read TGTGCCAGTAGTACTTCATATTACGAGCAGTACTTC.

The CDR3 sequence is CASSRGTGANTEAFF. CDR3 bases: TGCGCCAGCAGCCGAGGGACAGGGGCGAACACTGAAGCTTTCTTT. The V gene is TRBV5-1, the J gene TRBJ1-1; 10 bases agree with TRBD1. This CDR3 comprises 15 residues. Germline V gene lookup returns CDR1 SGHRS and CDR2 YFSETQ. V trimming: 4 bases; J trimming: 1 base; junction bases outside the gene matches: 4.

This clone appeared once. This chain connects TRBV7-2 to TRBJ1-2, with 7 positions matching TRBD1. CDR1 SGHTA and CDR2 FQGNSA come from the germline V gene. This CDR3 spans 14 amino acids. Trimming removed 5 bases from V and 8 bases from J; junction bases left unmatched: 11. The CDR3 region is CASSEGTALGGYTF. CDR3 nucleotide sequence: TGTGCCAGCAGCGAAGGGACAGCCTTAGGGGGCTACACCTTC.

J is TRBJ2-1 and V is TRBV25-1; 9 bases match TRBD2. CDR1 and CDR2 from the germline V gene are MGHDK and SYGVNS. This CDR3 comprises 15 residues. V shed 4 bases and J 7 bases; nucleotides not matched to a gene: 8. CDR3 coding DNA: TGTGCCAGCAGTGTTACTAGCGGGTATAAGAATGAGCAGTTCTTC. Residues: CASSVTSGYKNEQFF.